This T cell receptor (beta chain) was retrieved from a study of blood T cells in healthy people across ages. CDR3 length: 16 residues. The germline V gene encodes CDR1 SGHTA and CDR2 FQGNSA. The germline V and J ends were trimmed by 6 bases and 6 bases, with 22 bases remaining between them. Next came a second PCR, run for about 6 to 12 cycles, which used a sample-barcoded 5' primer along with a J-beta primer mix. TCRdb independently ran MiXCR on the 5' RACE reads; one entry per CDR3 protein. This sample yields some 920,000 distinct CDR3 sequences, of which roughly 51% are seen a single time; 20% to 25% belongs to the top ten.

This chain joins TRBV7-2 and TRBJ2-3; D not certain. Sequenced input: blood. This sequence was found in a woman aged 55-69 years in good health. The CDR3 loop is CASRTHGALRRDTQYF. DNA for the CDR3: TGTGCCAGCAGGACCCACGGTGCCCTCAGGCGTGATACGCAGTATTTT.